This T cell receptor (beta chain) is drawn from a study of PD-L1 blockade in urothelial cancer. The wider study: Patients previously received 0 to 3 chemotherapy regimens.

Some clones are missing from TCRdb's copy, which holds only in-frame ones; the method was immunoSEQ multiplex PCR. This table has 75,000 to 95,000 clones, 75% to 95% appearing once. V lost 1 base, J lost 3 bases, and 7 bases lay in between. The CDR3 has 13 residues. Germline V gene sequence: CDR1 SGHAT, CDR2 FQNNGV. Time point in this sample: peripheral blood 6 weeks after treatment start. The chain joins TRBV11-2 to TRBJ2-7; D call uncertain. The specimen was PBMCs, collected around atezolizumab (anti-PD-L1) treatment. The receptor was isolated from a woman aged 80 or older with urothelial cancer. In DNA form, the CDR3 reads TGTGCCAGCAGCTTAGTTACAGACTACGAGCAGTACTTC. It codes for CASSLVTDYEQYF.